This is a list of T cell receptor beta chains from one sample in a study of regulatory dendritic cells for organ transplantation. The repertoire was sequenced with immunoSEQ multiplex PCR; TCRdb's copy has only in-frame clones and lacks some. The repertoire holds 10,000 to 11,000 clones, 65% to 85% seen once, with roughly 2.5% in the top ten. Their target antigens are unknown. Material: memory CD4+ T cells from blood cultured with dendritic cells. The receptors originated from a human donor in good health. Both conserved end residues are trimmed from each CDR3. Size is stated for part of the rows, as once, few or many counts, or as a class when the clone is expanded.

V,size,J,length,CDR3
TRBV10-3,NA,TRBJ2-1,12,AISESYQQSSQF
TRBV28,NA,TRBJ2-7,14,ASSPIRPSGGYEQY
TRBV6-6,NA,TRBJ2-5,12,ASSYSLAQETQY
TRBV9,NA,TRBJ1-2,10,ASSAPDYGYT
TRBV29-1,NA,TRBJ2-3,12,SVDSPQGTDTQY
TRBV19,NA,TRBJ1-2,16,ASSIRGGQGGSNYGYT
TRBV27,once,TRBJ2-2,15,ASSFRQTGLVPGELF
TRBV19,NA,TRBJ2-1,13,ASNKIGTRVGEQF
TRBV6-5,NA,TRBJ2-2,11,ATKRGSTGELF
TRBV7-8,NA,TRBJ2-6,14,ASRARTDSGANVLT
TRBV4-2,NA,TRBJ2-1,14,ASSQIITSGSYEQF
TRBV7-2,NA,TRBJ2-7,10,ASSSDWGEQY
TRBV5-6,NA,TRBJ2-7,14,ASSAGLAGGAYEQY
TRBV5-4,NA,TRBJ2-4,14,ASSLVGGGAQNIQY
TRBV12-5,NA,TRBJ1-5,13,ASAEDPTRVQPQH
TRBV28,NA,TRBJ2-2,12,ASSRRSNTGELF
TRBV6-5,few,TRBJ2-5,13,ASTRTSGPQETQY
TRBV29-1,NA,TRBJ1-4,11,SGGRGDNEKLF
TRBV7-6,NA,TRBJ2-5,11,ASSRGQTASQY
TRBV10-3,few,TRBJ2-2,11,AARSSNTGELF
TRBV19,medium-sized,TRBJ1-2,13,ASSIALQPYYGYT
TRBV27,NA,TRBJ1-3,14,ASSLSGTGSGNTIY
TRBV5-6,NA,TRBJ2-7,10,ASSLSRVEQY
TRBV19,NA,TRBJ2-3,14,ASSPLGGVGTDTQY
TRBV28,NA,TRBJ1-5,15,ASSFFREGASNQPQH
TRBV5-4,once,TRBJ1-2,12,ASSLEVALYGYT
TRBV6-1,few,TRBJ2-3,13,ASVSGTGSTDTQY
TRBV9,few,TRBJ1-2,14,ASSVGKGEEAYGYT
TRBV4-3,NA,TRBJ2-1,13,ASSPSGAIVDEQF
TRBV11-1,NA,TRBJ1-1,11,ASSPRGNTEAF
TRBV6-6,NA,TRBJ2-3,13,ASSGAGGAGDTQY
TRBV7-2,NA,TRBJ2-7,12,ASSFRTRSYEQY
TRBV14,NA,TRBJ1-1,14,ASSQTGKGGTIWAF
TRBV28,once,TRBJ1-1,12,ASGVVAMNTEAF
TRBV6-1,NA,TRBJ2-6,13,ASSKNRSGANVLT
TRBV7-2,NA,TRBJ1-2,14,ASRSHGGGSNYGYT
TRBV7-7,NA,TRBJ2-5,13,ASSPSSGGGETQY
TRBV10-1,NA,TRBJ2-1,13,ASSELETTYNEQF
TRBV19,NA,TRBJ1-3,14,ASSSFGGSSGNTIY
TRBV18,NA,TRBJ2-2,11,ASSPNAAGELF
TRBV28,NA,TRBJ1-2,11,ATPTGGAGGYT